These T cell receptor beta chains were read from a single sample in a study of Graves' ophthalmopathy and Graves' hyperthyroidism. TCRdb itself ran the multiplex PCR reads through MiXCR, one entry per CDR3 protein. The sample lists 900,000 to 1,200,000 distinct CDR3 sequences; 35% to 45% were seen once. Sequencing input: peripheral blood or thyroid tissue (not recorded which). Receptors were obtained from an adult man with Graves' hyperthyroidism. Both conserved end residues are part of each CDR3. D genes are given only for firm matches. The size of a clone is reported for some rows only, either as once, few or many, or as a class for expanded clones.

d_call j_call clone_size v_call cdr3_aa cdr3_nt
. TRBJ1-5 many TRBV15 CATGDRRAYQPQHF TGTGCCACCGGGGACCGGAGGGCTTATCAGCCCCAGCATTTT
. TRBJ2-7 . TRBV12-3/TRBV12-4 CASSPEWTAYEQYF TGTGCCAGCAGTCCGGAGTGGACAGCCTACGAGCAGTACTTC
. TRBJ2-6 . TRBV10-3 CAISEKGPGANVLTF TGTGCCATCAGTGAAAAGGGGCCTGGGGCCAACGTCCTGACTTTC
TRBD1 TRBJ2-7 . TRBV4-1 CASGQAKVTGWYEQYF TGCGCCAGCGGCCAAGCCAAAGTGACAGGGTGGTACGAGCAGTACTTC
. TRBJ1-3 many TRBV9 CASMIGVSGNTIYF TGTGCCAGCATGATAGGAGTCTCTGGAAACACCATATATTTT
. TRBJ2-7 many TRBV20-1 CSARNGIYEQYF TGCAGTGCTAGAAACGGAATCTACGAGCAGTACTTC
. TRBJ1-3 few TRBV5-1 CASSQSQGAGNTIYF TGCGCCAGCAGCCAATCACAGGGAGCTGGAAACACCATATATTTT
. TRBJ1-3 few TRBV6-5 CASTNILDSGNTIYF TGTGCCAGCACCAACATCCTGGACTCTGGAAACACCATATATTTT
. TRBJ1-6 . TRBV10-3 CAIRDTDNSPLHF TGTGCCATCAGGGACACGGATAATTCACCCCTCCACTTT
TRBD1 TRBJ1-1 . TRBV5-5 CASSSGTGKMNTEAFF TGTGCCAGCAGCTCCGGGACAGGGAAAATGAACACTGAAGCTTTCTTT
. TRBJ2-3 few TRBV29-1 CSDFSTDTQYF TGCAGCGACTTTAGCACAGATACGCAGTATTTT
. TRBJ1-6 few TRBV27 CASSTRDEPNSPLHF TGTGCCAGCAGTACCCGGGACGAGCCTAATTCACCCCTCCACTTT
. TRBJ2-1 . TRBV7-2 CASSSGFNEQFF TGTGCCAGCAGCTCGGGGTTCAATGAGCAGTTCTTC
TRBD1 TRBJ1-2 few TRBV6-6 CASSEDRGVGYTF TGTGCCAGCAGTGAAGACAGGGGAGTCGGCTACACCTTC
. TRBJ1-2 few TRBV7-9 CASSPVYFNYGYTF TGTGCCAGCAGCCCGGTTTATTTTAACTATGGCTACACCTTC
. TRBJ2-5 many TRBV5-8 CASSSGQPQETQYF TGTGCCAGCAGCTCAGGACAGCCCCAAGAGACCCAGTACTTC
TRBD1 TRBJ2-7 many TRBV7-2 CASSLDTGTGQTYEQYF TGTGCCAGCAGCTTAGACACTGGGACAGGCCAGACCTACGAGCAGTACTTC
TRBD1 TRBJ1-1 . TRBV4-1 CASSPPGGWAFF TGCGCCAGCAGCCCCCCAGGGGGGTGGGCTTTCTTT
. TRBJ1-6 . TRBV12-3/TRBV12-4 CASSSSFEEAYNSPLHF TGTGCCAGCAGCTCCTCCTTTGAGGAAGCATATAATTCACCCCTCCACTTT
. TRBJ1-2 . TRBV27 CASSLSRGTDYGYTF TGTGCCAGCAGTTTATCTCGTGGGACGGACTATGGCTACACCTTC
. TRBJ1-1 many TRBV29-1 CSVGVGNTEAFF TGCAGCGTGGGAGTAGGAAACACTGAAGCTTTCTTT
. TRBJ1-1 many TRBV19 CATRLGGNTEAFF TGTGCCACCCGGCTCGGGGGGAACACTGAAGCTTTCTTT
TRBD2 TRBJ2-7 few TRBV6-5 CASGNQGLATEQYF TGTGCCAGCGGGAACCAAGGACTAGCGACCGAGCAGTACTTC
TRBD1 TRBJ1-5 . TRBV15 CATGPDRGSNQPQHF TGTGCCACCGGACCCGACAGGGGGAGCAATCAGCCCCAGCATTTT
. TRBJ1-3 many TRBV12-3/TRBV12-4 CASSSNSGNTIYF TGTGCCAGCAGCTCCAACTCTGGAAACACCATATATTTT
TRBD2 TRBJ2-5 few TRBV10-2 CASSRGSGVEETQYF TGCGCCAGCAGCCGCGGTAGCGGGGTCGAAGAGACCCAGTACTTC
TRBD1 TRBJ1-2 many TRBV14 CASSHRQGANYGYTF TGTGCCAGCAGCCATCGACAGGGAGCTAACTATGGCTACACCTTC
TRBD2 TRBJ2-7 many TRBV10-3 CAIRKTSGGFEQYF TGTGCCATCAGGAAGACTAGCGGGGGCTTCGAGCAGTACTTC
. TRBJ2-7 many TRBV9 CASSVESGPSYEQYF TGTGCCAGCAGTGTAGAGAGCGGACCCTCCTACGAGCAGTACTTC
. TRBJ2-6 few TRBV5-4 CASSLGEAFSNVLTF TGTGCCAGCAGCTTAGGGGAGGCTTTCTCCAACGTCCTGACTTTC
. TRBJ2-7 few TRBV20-1 CSAMPGPGEQYF TGCAGTGCTATGCCCGGTCCGGGCGAGCAGTACTTC
. TRBJ1-5 many TRBV7-9 CASSLGGMGNQPQHF TGTGCCAGCAGCTTAGGGGGAATGGGGAATCAGCCCCAGCATTTT
. TRBJ1-1 few TRBV11-2 CASSSGVTGTEAFF TGTGCCAGCAGCTCAGGCGTTACAGGGACTGAAGCTTTCTTT
TRBD2 TRBJ2-5 few TRBV7-9 CASSLGAGTSGSWRGETQYF TGTGCCAGCAGCTTAGGAGCCGGGACTAGCGGGAGTTGGCGGGGAGAGACCCAGTACTTC
TRBD1 TRBJ1-2 many TRBV7-8 CASSHLGQGHGYTF TGTGCCAGCAGCCATCTGGGACAGGGACATGGCTACACCTTC
TRBD1 TRBJ1-5 once TRBV2 CASSGTGRVGQPQHF TGTGCCAGCAGTGGGACAGGGAGGGTAGGGCAGCCCCAGCATTTT
. TRBJ1-5 . TRBV12-3/TRBV12-4 CASSPIRWRGPDQPQHF TGTGCCAGCAGCCCGATTAGGTGGCGGGGTCCGGATCAGCCCCAGCATTTT
TRBD1 TRBJ1-1 . TRBV5-5 CASSPGQGRAEAFF TGTGCCAGCAGTCCCGGACAGGGTCGGGCTGAAGCTTTCTTT
. TRBJ2-6 once TRBV10-3 CAMSEGVTGANVPTF TGTGCCATGAGTGAGGGGGTTACGGGGGCCAACGTCCCGACTTTC
. TRBJ1-2 . TRBV4-1 CASCTSVNRALDGYTF TGCGCCAGCTGCACCTCCGTTAACAGGGCGTTGGATGGCTACACCTTC
. TRBJ1-1 many TRBV25-1 CASSDTPNTEAFF TGTGCCAGCAGTGACACACCGAACACTGAAGCTTTCTTT
TRBD1 TRBJ1-1 many TRBV20-1 CSAPQGAGRGTEAFF TGCAGTGCTCCCCAGGGGGCAGGTAGAGGCACTGAAGCTTTCTTT
. TRBJ2-7 many TRBV14 CASGETSYEQYF TGTGCCAGCGGGGAGACTAGCTACGAGCAGTACTTC
. TRBJ2-5 . TRBV20-1 CSAKRGSMPETQYF TGCAGTGCCAAACGGGGTTCGATGCCAGAGACCCAGTACTTC
TRBD1 TRBJ1-2 few TRBV6-5 CASSYSRTGGGYGYTF TGTGCCAGCAGTTACTCCCGGACAGGGGGCGGCTATGGCTACACCTTC
. TRBJ2-7 many TRBV10-3 CASKASGTSYEQYF TGTGCCAGCAAAGCATCCGGGACATCCTACGAGCAGTACTTC
. TRBJ1-6 . TRBV2 CASSQVPAIYNSPLHF TGTGCCAGCAGCCAAGTACCCGCTATCTATAATTCACCCCTCCACTTT
. TRBJ1-2 many TRBV7-9 CASSPGTERTANYGYTF TGTGCCAGCAGCCCTGGGACGGAGCGAACTGCAAACTATGGCTACACCTTC